The clone carrying this T cell receptor beta chain was seen once. The V gene's germline CDR1 is KGHSH and CDR2 LQKENI. The CDR3 has 14 residues. The junction had 5 bases not matched to a gene; V was cut back by 2 bases and J by 6 bases. Here immunoSEQ multiplex PCR was the method, and the copy in TCRdb shows in-frame clones only, minus some. This sample has around 70,000 clones, with 91% found just once. This sample was taken from a study of cytomegalovirus exposure and HLA in healthy donors. The clonotype originates from a man between 18 and 35 years old in good health and CMV-seronegative. Sequencing was carried out using PBMCs. V usage is TRBV18 and J usage is TRBJ2-7; 9 positions agree with TRBD1. The chain's CDR3 is CASSPVQGATEQYF. The CDR3 DNA reads as TGTGCCAGCTCACCAGTACAGGGGGCCACCGAGCAGTACTTC.